The 8 T cell receptor beta chains reported below all come from one sample, sequenced in a study of blood T cell repertoires in COVID-19. The protocol was immunoSEQ multiplex PCR, while the TCRdb copy is restricted to in-frame clones and leaves out a portion. The sample has about 330,000 clones, around 90% seen once; the top ten hold about 5%. The source material was PBMCs or T cells enriched from blood (not recorded which). These TCRs come from a man aged 25-45 years who had recovered from COVID-19.

This clone was seen just once. The V and J genes are TRBV24-1 and TRBJ2-1, with TRBD1 identical over 7 bases. V trimming: 4 bases; J trimming: 0 bases; junction bases outside the gene matches: 5. CDR1 KGHDR and CDR2 SFDVKD come from the germline V gene. The CDR3 contains 16 residues. In nucleotides, the CDR3 is TGTGCCACCAGTGAATACCACAGGGGCTCCTACAATGAGCAGTTCTTC. Translation gives CATSEYHRGSYNEQFF.

This chain connects TRBV12-3 or TRBV12-4 to TRBJ1-5, with D perhaps TRBD1 (5 bases). The CDR3 consists of 13 residues. The ends were cut back, 8 bases at V and 6 bases at J, with 14 bases in the middle. For the CDR3, the DNA is TGTGCCAGCCAATTGACAGTATCTCAGCCCCAGCATTTT. The encoded protein is CASQLTVSQPQHF.

The rearrangement links TRBV19 to TRBJ1-6, with TRBD1 as a possible D gene (5 bases). Germline V CDR1 and CDR2: LNHDA, SQIVND (reference sequence). The germline V and J ends were trimmed by 6 bases and 3 bases, with 21 bases remaining between them. CDR3 length: 18 amino acids. The CDR3 spells CASRPPADTNFYNSPLHF. CDR3 DNA sequence: TGTGCCAGTAGACCACCCGCGGACACCAACTTCTATAATTCACCCCTCCACTTT.

The chain links TRBV29-1 to TRBJ1-2; 11 positions match TRBD1. Trimming took 2 bases from V and 7 from J; bases not matched to a gene: 3. In germline, CDR1 is SQVTM, CDR2 ANQGSEA. CDR3 size: 13 residues. CDR3 DNA: TGCAGCGTTGAACGGGACAGGGGGTTTGGCTACACCTTC. This translates into CSVERDRGFGYTF.

The chain couples TRBV6-4 to TRBJ1-2; TRBD1 matches 7 bases. The CDR3 totals 15 residues. Germline assignment: CDR1 MRHNA and CDR2 SNTAGT. Losses at the gene ends were 2 bases for V and 7 bases for J; bases not matched to a gene: 10. The CDR3 sequence is CASSDPVTGVGGYTF. CDR3 coding DNA: TGTGCCAGCAGTGACCCTGTCACAGGGGTCGGTGGCTACACCTTC.

The rearrangement joins TRBV9 to TRBJ1-5; TRBD1 agrees at 7 bases. Trimming took 7 bases from V and 3 from J; bases not matched to a gene: 4. The CDR3 runs to 13 residues. Germline V gene sequence: CDR1 SGDLS, CDR2 YYNGEE. In nucleotides, the CDR3 is TGTGCCAGCGGGGGACAGAACAATCAGCCCCAGCATTTT. Amino acid sequence: CASGGQNNQPQHF.

V gene TRBV2 combines with J gene TRBJ1-5; 8 nucleotides align to TRBD1. The V gene end was trimmed by 0 bases and the J gene end by 3 bases; junction bases not matched to a gene: 10. Germline V CDR1 and CDR2: SNHLY, FYNNEI. This CDR3 has 18 amino acids. CDR3 DNA: TGTGCCAGCAGTGAAGCTTTTCCGGGACAGGCCTTCAATCAGCCCCAGCATTTT. Encoded protein: CASSEAFPGQAFNQPQHF.

The J gene is TRBJ1-2, the V gene TRBV19; D is uncertain. This CDR3 is built from 11 residues. The V and J ends lost 3 bases and 7 bases respectively, with 6 bases between them. CDR1 and CDR2 (germline): LNHDA, SQIVND (reference sequence). CDR3 region: CASSIYSGYTF. The CDR3 coding sequence is TGTGCCAGTAGTATCTACAGTGGCTACACCTTC.